This TCR beta chain was found in a study of CD8+ T cells in alopecia areata. General observations from the study: When scalp samples are sequenced, resident alphabeta T cells of normal skin are also captured. Because one nonresponder was included, the link of baseline CD8+ expansion to response is considered uncertain.

V trimming: 4 bases; J trimming: 4 bases; junction bases outside the gene matches: 6. The CDR3 runs to 17 residues. The germline V gene encodes CDR1 MNHNS and CDR2 SASEGT. Following extraction, RNA underwent reverse transcription to cDNA, which served as the sequencing template. The data were produced by immunoSEQ multiplex PCR, yet TCRdb's version contains in-frame clones alone and is incomplete. The sample contains about 160,000 clones, approximately 65% of which appear only once. As to treatment: oral pan-JAK inhibitor, 5-10 mg twice daily. About this clone: The antigen is unknown.

This sequence was found in a human donor with alopecia areata. Sample: CD4+ T cells sorted from blood, taken at week 4, from a patient treated with tofacitinib. J is TRBJ2-1 and V is TRBV6-1; 14 bases match TRBD2. The CDR3: CASSVTSGGASYNEQFF. The CDR3 DNA reads TGTGCCAGCAGTGTGACTAGCGGGGGGGCCTCGTACAATGAGCAGTTCTTC.